A single TCR beta chain is shown here with its context. This sample was included in a study of shared clonotypes between healthy human individuals. As for the study in general: CD4 naive and CD4 memory each took three plates per donor, while CD8 naive took two and CD8 memory one.

Only in-frame clones appear in the TCRdb table, and some are missing; sequencing was by immunoSEQ multiplex PCR. Here the sample spans millions of clones, around 93% being singletons. Selected positively for CCR7 and CD45RO-negative, naive CD8 cells excluded terminally differentiated effector memory CD45RA+ cells. Per the germline V gene, CDR1 is MDHEN and CDR2 is SYDVKM. The CDR3 runs 16 residues. Trimming cost V 2 bases and J 4 bases, with 17 bases left between them. V usage is TRBV28 and J usage is TRBJ1-2, with D perhaps matching TRBD1 (5 bases). The TCR comes from a man younger than 35 in good health. Some clones in this sample may be carry-over from other donors' samples. The sequencing sample was made of naive CD8+ T cells from PBMCs. The CDR3 here is CASSLSSGRGLYGYTF. In nucleotides, the CDR3 is TGTGCCAGCAGTTTAAGCTCGGGGCGCGGACTCTATGGCTACACCTTC.